The 25 T cell receptor beta chains presented below share a single source sample, sequenced in a study of naive and memory T cell subsets. Two oligonucleotides, mixed equimolar, formed the beta constant-region primer covering TRBC1 and TRBC2. Ligated cDNA was amplified by four rounds of PCR with nested alpha and beta constant-region primers and SP2. From the UMI-ligation and nested PCR reads, TCRdb called clonotypes with MiXCR, one entry per CDR3 protein. The data show roughly 7,500 distinct CDR3 sequences, less than 35% seen once. Sequencing was performed on CD8+ TEMRA cells from blood. The subset is: effector memory re-expressing CD45RA, CD45RA+ CD27-. These receptors came from a human donor in good health.

This clonotype has only a few counts. As DNA, the CDR3 is TGTGCCAGCAGTTTAGGGCTAACTAGCACAGATACGCAGTATTTT. Its protein is CASSLGLTSTDTQYF. The chain combines TRBV12-3 or TRBV12-4 with TRBJ2-3; D remains ambiguous. V gave up 1 base and J gave up 0 bases, with 8 bases separating them. The CDR3 has 15 residues.

The rearrangement joins TRBV3-1 to TRBJ2-7; D is possibly TRBD1 (5 bases). The CDR3 is made up of 14 amino acids. Trimming removed 4 bases at V and 0 bases at J, with 10 bases between. The germline V gene encodes CDR1 LGHDT and CDR2 YNNKEL (reference sequence). The CDR3 DNA follows: TGTGCCAGCAGCCCCGGACACGGCTCCTACGAGCAGTACTTC. It yields the protein CASSPGHGSYEQYF.

This clonotype has just a few counts. The chain recombines TRBV20-1 with TRBJ1-2; D remains unclear. Per germline, CDR1 DFQATT and CDR2 SNEGSKA (reference sequence). Trimming removed 0 bases at V and 0 bases at J, with 14 bases between. The CDR3 length is 16 residues. CDR3 sequence reads: CSAREAPAGSNYGYTF. The CDR3 region has the DNA TGCAGTGCTAGAGAGGCCCCGGCAGGCTCTAACTATGGCTACACCTTC.

In this sample, this clonotype turned up many times. J is TRBJ1-1 and V is TRBV5-8; D may be TRBD1 (5 bases). Trimming stripped 4 bases from V and 4 bases from J, with 14 bases between. The germline CDR1 and CDR2 sequences are SGHTS and YDEGEE. This CDR3 region has 14 residues. Here the CDR3 DNA reads TGTGCCAGCAGCCCGGGACGGCTTCGCACTGAAGCTTTCTTT. Translating gives CASSPGRLRTEAFF.

The chain joins TRBV2 to TRBJ2-7; the match to TRBD1 covers 9 bases. The length of the CDR3 is 15 residues. The trim removed 6 bases at V and 6 bases at J, leaving 12 bases unmatched. Germline V CDR1 and CDR2: SNHLY, FYNNEI. In nucleotides, the CDR3 is TGTGCCAGCAGCCCGCGGGGGACAGGGCCCTCCGAGCAGTACTTC. Translating gives CASSPRGTGPSEQYF.

This clonotype was counted at least ten times. This chain connects TRBV12-3 or TRBV12-4 to TRBJ2-2, with D perhaps matching TRBD2 (6 bases). The CDR3 contains 18 residues. V lost 6 bases and J lost 5, with 25 bases in between. CDR3 sequence reads: CASSRPKVGRFVTGELFF. CDR3 DNA sequence: TGTGCCAGCAGCCGTCCGAAGGTCGGGAGATTCGTGACCGGGGAGCTGTTTTTT.

This chain uses TRBV10-3 with TRBJ1-1; 7 bases are a match to TRBD1. The CDR3 loop spans 13 amino acids. Germline lookup yields CDR1 ENHRY and CDR2 SYGVKD. V lost 6 bases, J lost 5 bases, and 6 bases stayed unmatched. For the CDR3, the DNA is TGTGCCATCAGCGACAGGGTCCGAACTGAAGCTTTCTTT. Amino acid sequence: CAISDRVRTEAFF.

This clonotype was found a few times. This chain connects TRBV4-3 to TRBJ2-3; 11 nucleotides line up with TRBD2. The CDR3 totals 16 residues. With 0 bases clipped from V and 2 bases from J, the junction kept 1 base outside the gene matches. The V gene's germline CDR1 is LGHNA and CDR2 YSLEER. The CDR3 reads CASSQETSGATDTQYF. Written as DNA, the CDR3 is TGCGCCAGCAGCCAAGAGACTAGCGGGGCCACAGATACGCAGTATTTT.

This clonotype was seen more than once but under ten times. V is TRBV9 and J is TRBJ1-2; possibly TRBD1 for D (6 bases). Germline CDR1 is SGDLS and CDR2 is YYNGEE. V was cut by 9 bases and J by 8 bases, with 17 bases left in between. The CDR3 consists of 12 residues. The CDR3 sequence: CATQSLDSGYTF. CDR3 nucleotide sequence: TGTGCCACTCAATCTTTGGACAGCGGCTACACCTTC.

The genes are TRBV2 and TRBJ2-1; tentatively, D is TRBD2 (6 bases). Germline V gene lookup returns CDR1 SNHLY and CDR2 FYNNEI. V lost 7 bases, J lost 3 bases, and 16 bases lay in between. The length of the CDR3 is 15 residues. The CDR3 here is CASISRDPNYNEQFF. As DNA, the CDR3 is TGTGCCAGCATATCGCGGGACCCAAACTACAATGAGCAGTTCTTC.

The gene calls are TRBV7-9 and TRBJ2-1; 7 bases map to TRBD2. Germline V gene lookup returns CDR1 SEHNR and CDR2 FQNEAQ (reference sequence). The length of the CDR3 is 15 residues. After removal of 0 bases from V and 2 bases from J, the junction contained 1 base not matched to a gene. Here the CDR3 DNA reads TGTGCCAGCAGCTTAGCGGCGGGGGCCTACAATGAGCAGTTCTTC. Residues: CASSLAAGAYNEQFF.

This clonotype was seen a few times. The gene calls are TRBV7-8 and TRBJ1-1; D gene unclear. Between the trimmed V and J ends, which lost 1 base and 5 bases, there was a span of 11 bases. Per the germline V gene, CDR1 is SGHVS and CDR2 is FQNEAQ. CDR3 size: 14 residues. This CDR3 reads CASSLDLLWTEAFF. In DNA, the CDR3 is TGTGCCAGCAGCTTAGATTTACTTTGGACTGAAGCTTTCTTT.

The rearrangement uses TRBV12-3 or TRBV12-4 and TRBJ2-3, with D possibly matching TRBD1 (5 bases). This CDR3 spans 16 amino acids. Between the trimmed V and J ends, which lost 1 base and 6 bases, there was a span of 17 bases. CDR3 DNA sequence: TGTGCCAGCAGTTTAGTAAGTTTAGGGGAAAAGGATACGCAGTATTTT. It yields the protein CASSLVSLGEKDTQYF.

In this sample, this clonotype turned up a few times. The V call is TRBV9, the J call TRBJ2-2, with TRBD1 identical over 7 bases. The V and J ends lost 3 bases and 3 bases, in that order; junction bases with no gene match: 14. The V gene's germline CDR1 is SGDLS and CDR2 YYNGEE. This CDR3 has 18 amino acids. The CDR3 here is CASSGLTESQGYTGELFF. The CDR3 nucleotides read TGTGCCAGCAGCGGACTCACGGAGTCACAGGGGTACACCGGGGAGCTGTTTTTT.

The chain joins TRBV12-3 or TRBV12-4 to TRBJ2-3; D may be TRBD2 (5 bases). Trimming removed 3 bases at V and 4 bases at J, with 14 bases between. This CDR3 contains 15 residues. CDR3 DNA sequence: TGTGCCAGCAGTTTTCAAGCGGTTAGCGCAGATACGCAGTATTTT. The encoded protein is CASSFQAVSADTQYF.

This clonotype occurred a few times. The chain is built from TRBV7-8 and TRBJ2-2, with 8 bases aligning to TRBD1. The germline gives CDR1 SGHVS, CDR2 FQNEAQ. V shed 5 bases and J 3 bases; nucleotides not matched to a gene: 5. The CDR3 totals 15 residues. This CDR3 is CASSPGGRDTGELFF. CDR3 coding DNA: TGTGCCAGCAGCCCAGGGGGCCGTGACACCGGGGAGCTGTTTTTT.

The CDR3 sequence is CASSKESSLSYNEQFF. CDR3 sequence (DNA): TGTGCCAGCAGCAAAGAGTCGTCCCTCTCCTACAATGAGCAGTTCTTC. The chain combines TRBV21-1 with TRBJ2-1; TRBD1 is the table's D call and was not checked against the DNA. TRBV21-1 is a listed pseudogene. CDR3 length equals 16 residues.

V gene TRBV20-1 combines with J gene TRBJ2-1, with D hard to call. V shed 5 bases and J shed 10 bases, with 30 bases lying between them. CDR1 and CDR2 (germline): DFQATT, SNEGSKA (reference sequence). The CDR3 totals 17 residues. The CDR3 nucleotides are TGCAGTGCTCGACTCCCTACTCGGGTACCCCCTAGAGACGAGCAGTTCTTC. Translated, it gives CSARLPTRVPPRDEQFF.

This clonotype has at least ten counts. The chain couples TRBV7-2 to TRBJ1-4; D gene unclear. V was trimmed by 2 bases and J by 8 bases, leaving 18 bases between them. Germline V CDR1 and CDR2: SGHTA, FQGNSA. There are 16 residues in the CDR3. Here the CDR3 DNA reads TGTGCCAGCAGCTTACAGTTATCCCGGGATCGGGAAAAACTGTTTTTT. Protein sequence: CASSLQLSRDREKLFF.

In this sample, this clonotype turned up a few times. J is TRBJ2-6 and V is TRBV4-3, with D uncertain. The V end was cut by 2 bases, the J end by 0 bases, with 5 bases between. The germline V gene has CDR1 LGHNA and CDR2 YSLEER. The CDR3 contains 15 residues. The CDR3 DNA reads as TGCGCCAGCAGCCAATTTAGCTCTGGGGCCAACGTCCTGACTTTC. Translated, it gives CASSQFSSGANVLTF.

V and J are TRBV12-3 or TRBV12-4 and TRBJ1-2, with no clear D. This CDR3 has 16 residues. Deletions cut 3 bases from V and 4 bases from J, with 18 bases between. The CDR3 loop is CASSFRLGRSPYGYTF. The CDR3 DNA reads TGTGCCAGCAGTTTCAGACTAGGACGGTCTCCCTATGGCTACACCTTC.

The table lists this clonotype with many counts. The CDR3 DNA reads TGTGCCACCTCAGCAGGGGGATTGAACAATGAGCAGTTCTTC. Translated, it gives CATSAGGLNNEQFF. The chain recombines TRBV15 with TRBJ2-1; 7 bases line up with TRBD1. This CDR3 is built from 14 residues. After removal of 8 bases from V and 5 bases from J, the junction contained 9 bases not matched to a gene. The germline V gene has CDR1 LNHNV and CDR2 YYDKDF (reference sequence).

By sample fraction, this clonotype is medium-sized. The rearrangement joins TRBV7-2 to TRBJ2-5, with 9 bases fitting TRBD2. Unmatched junction bases numbered 2, after V lost 1 base and J lost 2 bases. The CDR3 spans 15 residues. CDR1 is SGHTA, CDR2 FQGNSA, per germline. CDR3: CASSLELAGQETQYF. The CDR3 DNA reads TGTGCCAGCAGCTTAGAGCTAGCGGGGCAAGAGACCCAGTACTTC.

This chain connects TRBV19 to TRBJ2-1, with D maybe TRBD2 (6 bases). Germline CDR1 LNHDA, CDR2 SQIVND (reference sequence). The CDR3 runs 13 residues. Trimming removed 2 bases from V and 14 bases from J, with 16 bases in between. CDR3 residues: CASSIQVRDWKFF. The DNA of the CDR3 is TGTGCCAGTAGTATACAAGTCCGGGACTGGAAGTTCTTC.

This clonotype was counted many times. The chain recombines TRBV28 with TRBJ2-7; D gene uncertain. The ends were cut back, 4 bases at V and 1 base at J, with 8 bases in the middle. The CDR3 is 13 amino acids. Germline lookup yields CDR1 MDHEN and CDR2 SYDVKM. This chain's CDR3 is CASSSRLSYEQYF. In DNA, the CDR3 is TGTGCCAGCAGTTCGAGGTTATCCTACGAGCAGTACTTC.